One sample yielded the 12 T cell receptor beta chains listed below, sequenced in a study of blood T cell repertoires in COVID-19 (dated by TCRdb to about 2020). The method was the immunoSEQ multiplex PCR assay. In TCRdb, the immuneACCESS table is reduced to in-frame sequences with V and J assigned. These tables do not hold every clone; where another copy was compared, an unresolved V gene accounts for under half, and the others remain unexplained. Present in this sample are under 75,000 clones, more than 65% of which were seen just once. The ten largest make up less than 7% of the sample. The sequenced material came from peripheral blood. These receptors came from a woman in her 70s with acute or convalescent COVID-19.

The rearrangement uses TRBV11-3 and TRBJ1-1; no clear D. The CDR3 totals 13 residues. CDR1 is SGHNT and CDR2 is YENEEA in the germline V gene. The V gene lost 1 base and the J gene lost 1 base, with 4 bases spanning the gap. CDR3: CASSLGENTEAFF. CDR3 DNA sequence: TGTGCCAGCAGCTTAGGAGAGAACACTGAAGCTTTCTTT.

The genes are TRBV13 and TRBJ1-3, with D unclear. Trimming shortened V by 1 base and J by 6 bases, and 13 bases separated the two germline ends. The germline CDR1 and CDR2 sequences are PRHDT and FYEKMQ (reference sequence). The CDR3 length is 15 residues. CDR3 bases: TGTGCCAGCAGCTTAGTAGGGAGATCGCCAAACACCATATATTTT. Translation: CASSLVGRSPNTIYF.

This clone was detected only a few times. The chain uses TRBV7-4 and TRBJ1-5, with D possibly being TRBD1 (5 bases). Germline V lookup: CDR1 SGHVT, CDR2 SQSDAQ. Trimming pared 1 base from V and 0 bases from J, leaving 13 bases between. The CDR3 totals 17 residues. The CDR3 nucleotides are TGTGCCAGCAGCTTAGTTGTGCCAGGACATAGCAATCAGCCCCAGCATTTT. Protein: CASSLVVPGHSNQPQHF.

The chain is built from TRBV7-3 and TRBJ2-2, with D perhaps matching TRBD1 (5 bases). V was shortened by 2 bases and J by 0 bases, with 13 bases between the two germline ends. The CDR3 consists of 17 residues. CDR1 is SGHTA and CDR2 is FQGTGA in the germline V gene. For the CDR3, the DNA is TGTGCCAGCAGCTTATCCAGGGAAAGGTCGAACACCGGGGAGCTGTTTTTT. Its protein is CASSLSRERSNTGELFF.

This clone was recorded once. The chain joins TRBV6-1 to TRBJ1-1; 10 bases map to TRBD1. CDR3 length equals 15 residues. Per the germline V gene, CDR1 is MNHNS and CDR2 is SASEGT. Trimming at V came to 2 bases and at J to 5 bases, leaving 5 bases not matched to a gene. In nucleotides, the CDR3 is TGTGCCAGCAGTGAATACGGACAGGGGGGAACTGAAGCTTTCTTT. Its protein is CASSEYGQGGTEAFF.

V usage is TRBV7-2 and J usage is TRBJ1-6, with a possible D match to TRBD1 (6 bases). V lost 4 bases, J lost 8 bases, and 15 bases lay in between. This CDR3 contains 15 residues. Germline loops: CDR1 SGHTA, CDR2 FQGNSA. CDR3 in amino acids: CASSSKPNRDSPLHF. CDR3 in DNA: TGTGCCAGCAGCTCTAAACCTAACAGGGATTCACCCCTCCACTTT.

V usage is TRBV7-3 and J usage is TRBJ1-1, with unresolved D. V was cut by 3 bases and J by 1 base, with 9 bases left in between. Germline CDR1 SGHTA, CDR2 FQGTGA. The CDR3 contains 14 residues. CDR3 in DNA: TGTGCCAGCAGCTTCGGACGGGGGAACACTGAAGCTTTCTTT. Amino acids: CASSFGRGNTEAFF.

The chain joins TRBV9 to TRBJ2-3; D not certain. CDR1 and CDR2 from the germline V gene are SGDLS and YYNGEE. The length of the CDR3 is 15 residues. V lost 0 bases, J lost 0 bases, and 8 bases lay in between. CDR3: CASSVARSSTDTQYF. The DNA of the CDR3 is TGTGCCAGCAGCGTAGCTAGGAGTAGCACAGATACGCAGTATTTT. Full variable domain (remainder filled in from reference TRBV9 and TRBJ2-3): DSGVTQTPKHLITATGQRVTLRCSPRSGDLSVYWYQQSLDQGLQFLIQYYNGEERAKGNILERFSAQQFPDLHSELNLSSLELGDSALYFCASSVARSSTDTQYFGPGTRLTVL.

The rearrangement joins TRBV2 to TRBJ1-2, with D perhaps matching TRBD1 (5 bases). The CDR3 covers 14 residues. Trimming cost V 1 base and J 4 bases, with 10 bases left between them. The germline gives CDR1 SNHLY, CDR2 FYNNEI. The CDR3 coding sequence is TGTGCCAGCAGTGAAGGTGCGGGGGTCTATGGCTACACCTTC. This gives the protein CASSEGAGVYGYTF.

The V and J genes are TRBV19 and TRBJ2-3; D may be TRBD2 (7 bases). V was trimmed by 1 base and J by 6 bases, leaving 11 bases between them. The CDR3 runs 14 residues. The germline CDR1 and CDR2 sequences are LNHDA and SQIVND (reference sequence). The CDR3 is CASSIGRGADTQYF. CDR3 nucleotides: TGTGCCAGTAGTATAGGCCGGGGGGCCGATACGCAGTATTTT.

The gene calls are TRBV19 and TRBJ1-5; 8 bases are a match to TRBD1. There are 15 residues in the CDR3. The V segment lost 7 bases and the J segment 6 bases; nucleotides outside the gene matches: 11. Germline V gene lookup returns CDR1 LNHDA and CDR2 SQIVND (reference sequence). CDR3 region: CASKSTGARGQPQHF. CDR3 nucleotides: TGTGCCAGTAAATCGACAGGGGCGAGGGGTCAGCCCCAGCATTTT. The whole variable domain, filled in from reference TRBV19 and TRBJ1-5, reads DGGITQSPKYLFRKEGQNVTLSCEQNLNHDAMYWYRQDPGQGLRLIYYSQIVNDFQKGDIAEGYSVSREKKESFPLTVTSAQKNPTAFYLCASKSTGARGQPQHFGDGTRLSIL.

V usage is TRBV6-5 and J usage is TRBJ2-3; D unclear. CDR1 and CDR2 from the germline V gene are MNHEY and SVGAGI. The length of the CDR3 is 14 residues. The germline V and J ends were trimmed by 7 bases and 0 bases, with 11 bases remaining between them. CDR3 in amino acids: CASTLSPSTDTQYF. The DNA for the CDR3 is TGTGCCAGCACCTTAAGCCCGAGCACAGATACGCAGTATTTT.